A single sample gave rise to the 11 T cell receptor beta chains below, sequenced in a study of graft-versus-host responses after intestinal transplantation. Antigen specificity for these receptors is unknown. Here immunoSEQ multiplex PCR was the method, and the copy in TCRdb shows in-frame clones only, minus some. The sample includes tens of thousands of clones, around 89% of them seen just once. The starting material was unstimulated CD8+ T cells sorted from spleen or lymph node cells, obtained before intestinal transplant. The receptors shown here come from a human donor who received an intestinal transplant.

V usage is TRBV27 and J usage is TRBJ1-2, with a possible D match to TRBD1 (5 bases). Trimming took 1 base from V and 6 from J, leaving 18 bases between them. The CDR3 totals 16 residues. Looked up from germline, CDR1 is MNHEY and CDR2 is SMNVEV (reference sequence). The CDR3 spells CASSLCGACSLNGYTF. The DNA for the CDR3 is TGTGCCAGCAGTTTATGTGGGGCCTGCAGTCTTAATGGCTACACCTTC.

The V call is TRBV11-2, the J call TRBJ1-2; 7 bases are shared with TRBD1. V was clipped by 5 bases and J by 2 bases; unmatched bases: 2. There are 13 residues in the CDR3. Looked up from germline, CDR1 is SGHAT and CDR2 is FQNNGV. DNA of the CDR3: TGTGCCAGCAGCACGACAGGGAACTATGGCTACACCTTC. This encodes CASSTTGNYGYTF.

The chain uses TRBV4-1 and TRBJ2-7; D is undetermined. CDR1 and CDR2 from the germline V gene are MGHRA and YSYEKL. V lost 1 base and J lost 6, with 10 bases in between. CDR3 length equals 13 residues. The CDR3 spells CASSQGAGTEQYF. CDR3 bases: TGCGCCAGCAGCCAAGGGGCTGGTACCGAGCAGTACTTC.

The chain combines TRBV9 with TRBJ2-7; TRBD2 is a possible D gene (6 bases). From germline, CDR1 is SGDLS and CDR2 YYNGEE. V lost 4 bases and J 3 bases, leaving 14 bases between the germline ends. The CDR3 spans 14 residues. In nucleotides, the CDR3 is TGTGCCAGCAGCCCACCCGGCGGGGACTACGAGCAGTACTTC. Residues: CASSPPGGDYEQYF.

The V and J genes are TRBV4-2 and TRBJ2-5; D possibly corresponds to TRBD2 (6 bases). Germline assignment: CDR1 LGHNA and CDR2 YNFKEQ. The CDR3 consists of 16 residues. Trimming took off 0 bases at V and 4 bases at J, with 15 bases between the two ends. CDR3 nucleotide sequence: TGTGCCAGCAGCCAAGAGGCGCTCGGAGGGCCAGAGACCCAGTACTTC. Protein sequence: CASSQEALGGPETQYF.

The gene calls are TRBV28 and TRBJ2-7; 8 positions agree with TRBD1. Germline trimming cut 7 bases from V and 5 bases from J; bases unmatched to any gene: 13. Germline V gene data show CDR1 as MDHEN and CDR2 as SYDVKM. The CDR3 sequence is 15 residues long. CDR3 sequence: CASKQGQDSFNEQYF. The DNA for the CDR3 is TGTGCCAGCAAACAGGGACAGGACAGTTTCAACGAGCAGTACTTC.

Written as DNA, the CDR3 is TGTGCCAGCCCTAAGAATCGGAGCACAGATACGCAGTATTTT. Its translation is CASPKNRSTDTQYF. The V and J genes are TRBV5-6 and TRBJ2-3; D call uncertain. CDR3 length equals 14 residues. CDR1 and CDR2 from the germline V gene are SGHDT and YYEEEE. The V and J ends lost 7 bases and 0 bases respectively, with 12 bases between them.

This chain connects TRBV15 to TRBJ1-2; TRBD1 is a possible D gene (6 bases). Germline V gives CDR1 LNHNV, CDR2 YYDKDF (reference sequence). The CDR3 has 14 residues. With 3 bases removed from V and 4 bases from J, the gap between germline ends came to 12 bases. The CDR3 reads CATSRQDSPYGYTF. In DNA form, the CDR3 reads TGTGCCACCAGCAGGCAGGACAGTCCCTATGGCTACACCTTC.

This chain uses TRBV6-1 with TRBJ2-3; 9 positions match TRBD2. This CDR3 has 14 amino acids. Germline CDR1 is MNHNS and CDR2 is SASEGT. The J segment lost 6 bases and the V segment lost 3 bases, leaving 4 bases of the junction unmatched. CDR3 loop: CASSEGGGADTQYF. The CDR3 DNA reads as TGTGCCAGCAGTGAGGGCGGGGGGGCGGATACGCAGTATTTT.

This chain uses TRBV15 with TRBJ1-2; TRBD1 aligns across 8 bases. Germline V gene lookup returns CDR1 LNHNV and CDR2 YYDKDF (reference sequence). V was clipped by 4 bases and J by 6 bases; unmatched bases: 4. The CDR3 consists of 13 residues. The CDR3 coding sequence is TGTGCCACCAGCAAAGGGACAGGAGATGGCTACACCTTC. As protein: CATSKGTGDGYTF.

This clone appeared a few times. V and J are TRBV6-5 and TRBJ1-1; D may be TRBD1 (6 bases). Looked up from germline, CDR1 is MNHEY and CDR2 is SVGAGI. The CDR3 has 15 residues. V shed 2 bases and J shed 1 base, with 11 bases lying between them. CDR3 sequence (DNA): TGTGCCAGCAGTTACGCTGGGACACCGAACACTGAAGCTTTCTTT. Amino acid sequence: CASSYAGTPNTEAFF.